The entry below gives a single T cell receptor (beta chain) sequence along with its context. Treatment in this sample: 15 Gy SBRT to primary tumor, nephrectomy 4 weeks later. This sample stems from a study of radiation and T cells in renal cell carcinoma. Assay: immunoSEQ multiplex PCR; the TCRdb copy retains only in-frame clones and omits some. The sample yields 15,000 to 20,000 clones, less than 65% seen once. Germline CDR1 reads GTSNPN; CDR2 reads SVGIG (reference sequence). The V gene end was trimmed by 5 bases and the J gene end by 1 base; junction bases not matched to a gene: 9. This CDR3 has 16 amino acids.

This chain uses TRBV30 with TRBJ1-5; 9 bases fit TRBD1. This TCR derives from a man in his fifties with renal cell carcinoma. The specimen comprised tumor tissue, sampled from a patient whose treatment included radiotherapy and nephrectomy. The CDR3 DNA follows: TGTGCCTGGGGACAGGGGAAATTTCAAAGCAATCAGCCCCAGCATTTT. This codes for CAWGQGKFQSNQPQHF.